Listed below are T cell receptor beta chains from one sample, sequenced in a study of T cells in Graves' hyperthyroidism and ophthalmopathy. TCRdb re-called the multiplex PCR reads through MiXCR, storing one row per CDR3 protein. The table records some 350,000 distinct CDR3 sequences, roughly 25% of them present only once. Sequenced: blood. All receptors derive from a man in his fifties with Graves' hyperthyroidism. CDR3s include the opening cysteine and the closing phenylalanine or tryptophan. The D gene is left open where the match is weak. Clone size is given for some rows only: seen once, a few or many times, or a class if the clone is expanded.

>NA|TRBV29-1|TRBD1|TRBJ1-1|12
TGCAGCACCCCGGGACAGGGGGCGAAAGCTTTCTTT
CSTPGQGAKAFF
>many|TRBV11-2|NA|TRBJ2-1|15
TGTGCCAGCAGCTTACCCTCGCAGGGTGGGCGTGAGCAGTTCTTC
CASSLPSQGGREQFF
>many|TRBV5-1|NA|TRBJ2-7|13
TGCGCCAGCAGCAGGGCACAGGGCGACGAGCAGTACTTC
CASSRAQGDEQYF
>NA|TRBV28|NA|TRBJ1-2|15
TGTGCCAGCAGTTTAACCCCCCCACGAACCTACGGCTACACCTTC
CASSLTPPRTYGYTF
>NA|TRBV20-1|NA|TRBJ2-5|11
TGCAGTTCCACCGGCGACGAGACCCAGTACTTC
CSSTGDETQYF
>few|TRBV5-1|TRBD2|TRBJ2-1|15
TGCGCCAGTTCCTGGAGCGGGAGTGAGCACAATGAGCAGTTCTTC
CASSWSGSEHNEQFF
>few|TRBV5-1|NA|TRBJ2-7|13
TGCGCCAGCAGCCTCCAAGCCCCCTACGAGCAGTACTTC
CASSLQAPYEQYF
>NA|TRBV6-1|TRBD2|TRBJ2-3|17
TGTGCCAGCAGTGAAAGGGGCCTAGCGGGAGTCAGAGATACGCAGTATTTT
CASSERGLAGVRDTQYF
>NA|TRBV28|NA|TRBJ2-7|12
TGTGCCAGCCGGGACTTTTTCTACGAGCAGTACTTC
CASRDFFYEQYF
>NA|TRBV10-2|NA|TRBJ1-1|14
TGCGCCAGCAGTGACACTTGGGGGAACACTGAAGCTTTCTTT
CASSDTWGNTEAFF